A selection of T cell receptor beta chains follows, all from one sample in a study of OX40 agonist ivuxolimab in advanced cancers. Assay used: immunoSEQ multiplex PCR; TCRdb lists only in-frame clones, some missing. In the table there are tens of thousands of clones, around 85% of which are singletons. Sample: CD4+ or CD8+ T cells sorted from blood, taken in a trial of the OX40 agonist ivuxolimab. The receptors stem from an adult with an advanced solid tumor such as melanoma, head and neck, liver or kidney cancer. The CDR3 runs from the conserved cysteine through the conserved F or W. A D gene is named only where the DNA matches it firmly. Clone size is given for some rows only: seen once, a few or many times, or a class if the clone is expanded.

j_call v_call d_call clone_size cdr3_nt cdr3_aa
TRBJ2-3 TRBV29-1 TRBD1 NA TGCAGCGTTGATAGGGGACAGGGACGGACAGATACGCAGTATTTT CSVDRGQGRTDTQYF
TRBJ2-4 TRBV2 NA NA TGTGCCAGCAGTTTGGACAGAAGCCCGACCAAAAACATTCAGTACTTC CASSLDRSPTKNIQYF
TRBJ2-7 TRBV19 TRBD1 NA TGTGCCAGTAGTATTCAAACAGGGGGCCAATACGAGCAGTACTTC CASSIQTGGQYEQYF
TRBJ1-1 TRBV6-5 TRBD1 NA TGTGCCAGCAGTCGAACAGGGGAGGCGGCTGAAGCTTTCTTT CASSRTGEAAEAFF
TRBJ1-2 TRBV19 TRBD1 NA TGTGCCAGTAGTATGGTCACAGGGGGCTATGGCTACACCTTC CASSMVTGGYGYTF
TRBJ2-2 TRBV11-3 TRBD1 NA TGTGCCAGCAGCGACAGCCGTTGGGACAGGGAGACGACCGGGGAGCTGTTTTTT CASSDSRWDRETTGELFF
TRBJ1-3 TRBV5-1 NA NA TGCGCCAGCAGCTTGGACGGACCCCCCATATATTTT CASSLDGPPIYF
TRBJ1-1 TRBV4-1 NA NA TGCGCCAGCAGCCCCCATTGGGGACGGAAAAACACTGAAGCTTTCTTT CASSPHWGRKNTEAFF
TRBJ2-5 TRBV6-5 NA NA TGTGCCAGCAGGCCCGGGGAGACCCAGTACTTC CASRPGETQYF
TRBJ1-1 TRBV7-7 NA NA TGTGCTAGCAGCCTAGAATCGAACACTGAAGCTTTCTTT CASSLESNTEAFF
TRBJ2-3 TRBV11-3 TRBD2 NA TGTGCCAGCAGCCTACGGGGGGGGTGGGCAGATACGCAGTATTTT CASSLRGGWADTQYF
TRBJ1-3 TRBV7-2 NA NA TGTGCCAGCAGCTTAACCTATCGGACGGGGCGCTCTGGAAACACCATATATTTT CASSLTYRTGRSGNTIYF
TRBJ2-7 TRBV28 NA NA TGTGCCAGCAGTTTAGAATGGAACCGCCTCGAGCAGTACTTC CASSLEWNRLEQYF
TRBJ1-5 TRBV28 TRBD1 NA TGTGCCAGCAGTCCATGGACAGGGGTAAAGAGGGATCAGCCCCAGCATTTT CASSPWTGVKRDQPQHF
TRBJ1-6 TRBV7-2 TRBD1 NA TGTGCCAGCAGCCCACCCCTCGGTCGGGACAGGCCTTCACCCCTCCACTTT CASSPPLGRDRPSPLHF
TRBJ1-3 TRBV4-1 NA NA TGCGCCAGCAGCCTGGGCTCAGTGAGCTCTGGAAACACCATATATTTT CASSLGSVSSGNTIYF
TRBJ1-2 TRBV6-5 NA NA TGTGCCAGCAGTTACTGGCCAGGGCCGGATGGCTACACCTTC CASSYWPGPDGYTF
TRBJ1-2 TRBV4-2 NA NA TGTGCCAGCAGTGATTGGGCGTCCGATGGCTACACCTTC CASSDWASDGYTF
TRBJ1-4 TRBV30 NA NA TGTGCCTGGGGAAGGGGGGCGGAAAATGAAAAACTGTTTTTT CAWGRGAENEKLFF
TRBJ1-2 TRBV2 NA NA TGTGCCAGCAGTAGGCGGGAGGGGGGCTACACCTTC CASSRREGGYTF
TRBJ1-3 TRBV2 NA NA TGTGCCAGCAGTATCACTTCGCGGAGCTCTGGAAACACCATATATTTT CASSITSRSSGNTIYF
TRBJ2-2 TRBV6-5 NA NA TGTGCCAGCAGTACGGACTGGGAGCCCGGGGAGCTGTTTTTT CASSTDWEPGELFF
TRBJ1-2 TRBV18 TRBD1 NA TGTGCCAGCTCACCACTCAGGGGGGCTAACTATGGCTACACCTTC CASSPLRGANYGYTF
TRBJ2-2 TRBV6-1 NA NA TGTGCCAGCATTCGCAGCGCGAACACCGGGGAGCTGTTTTTT CASIRSANTGELFF
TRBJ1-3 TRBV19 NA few TGTGCCAGTACAATGGACTCTGGAAACACCATATATTTT CASTMDSGNTIYF
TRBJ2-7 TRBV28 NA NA TGTGCCAGCAGGGAGGGCGCAGGTGCCAACGAGCAGTACTTC CASREGAGANEQYF
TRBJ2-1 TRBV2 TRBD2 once TGTGCCAGCAGTGGAGCGGGGGGGGCTAATGAGCAGTTCTTC CASSGAGGANEQFF
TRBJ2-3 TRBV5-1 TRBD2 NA TGCGCCAGCAGCACTAGCGGGGGCCCTCGAGATACGCAGTATTTT CASSTSGGPRDTQYF
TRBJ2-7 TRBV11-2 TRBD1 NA TGTGCCAGCAGACATACCTTCCCAGGACAGGGCTACGAGCAGTACTTC CASRHTFPGQGYEQYF
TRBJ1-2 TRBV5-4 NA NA TGTGCCAGCAGCTCGCCCCTACAGGGCTATGGCTACACCTTC CASSSPLQGYGYTF
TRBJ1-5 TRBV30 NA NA TGTGCCTGGGGAAGGGGAGTGGGTCAGCCCCAGCATTTT CAWGRGVGQPQHF
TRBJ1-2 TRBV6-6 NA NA TGTGCCAGCAGTCCTAGACCGGAGTATGACTATGGCTACACCTTC CASSPRPEYDYGYTF
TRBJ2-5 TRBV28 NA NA TGTGCCAGCAGTTTAGCCCGAAACCAAGAGACCCAGTACTTC CASSLARNQETQYF
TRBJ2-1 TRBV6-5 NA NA TGTGCCAGCAGTTACGCCTCGGACAGTCTCAATGAGCAGTTCTTC CASSYASDSLNEQFF
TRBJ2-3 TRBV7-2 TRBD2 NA TGTGCCAGCAGGCGGGGGGGGACAGATACGCAGTATTTT CASRRGGTDTQYF
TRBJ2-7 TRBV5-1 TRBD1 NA TGCGCCAGCAGCTCGGAAACAGGGGTTTACGAGCAGTACTTC CASSSETGVYEQYF
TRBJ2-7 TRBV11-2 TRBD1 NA TGTGCCAGCAGCCCTGACAGGGGGGATGAGCAGTACTTC CASSPDRGDEQYF
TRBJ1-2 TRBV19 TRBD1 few TGTGCCAGTTATCGCCGAACAGGGGCGTCCTATGGCTACACCTTC CASYRRTGASYGYTF
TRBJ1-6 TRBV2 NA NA TGTGCCAGCGGCCGAGAGGGGGGCACTACTAGCTCCTATAATTCACCCCTCCACTTT CASGREGGTTSSYNSPLHF
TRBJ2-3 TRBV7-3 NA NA TGTGCCAGCAGCTTAGGGACCGGCATCCTGACTCGCACAGATACGCAGTATTTT CASSLGTGILTRTDTQYF
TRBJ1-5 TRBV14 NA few TGTGCCAGCAGCTCCTCTGGGGATCAGCCCCAGCATTTT CASSSSGDQPQHF
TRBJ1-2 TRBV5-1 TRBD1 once TGCGCCAGCAGCTTGGAGGCCGCCTCAGGGGGCTATGGCTACACCTTC CASSLEAASGGYGYTF
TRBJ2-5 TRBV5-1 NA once TGCGCCAGCAGTATCGGAGCGGGCACCCAAGAGACCCAGTACTTC CASSIGAGTQETQYF
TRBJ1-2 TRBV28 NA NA TGTGCCAGCAACCCAGCTAGGGCAGTAAACTATGGCTACACCTTC CASNPARAVNYGYTF
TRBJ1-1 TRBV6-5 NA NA TGTGCCAGCAGTGGGCGGGGGGGGATGAACACTGAAGCTTTCTTT CASSGRGGMNTEAFF
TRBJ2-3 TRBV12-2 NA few TGTGCAAGTCGCCCACTAGCGGGGGGGTACCAGTATTTT CASRPLAGGYQYF
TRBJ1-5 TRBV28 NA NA TGTGCCAGCAGTTTATGGAGGGGGGATCAGCCCCAGCATTTT CASSLWRGDQPQHF